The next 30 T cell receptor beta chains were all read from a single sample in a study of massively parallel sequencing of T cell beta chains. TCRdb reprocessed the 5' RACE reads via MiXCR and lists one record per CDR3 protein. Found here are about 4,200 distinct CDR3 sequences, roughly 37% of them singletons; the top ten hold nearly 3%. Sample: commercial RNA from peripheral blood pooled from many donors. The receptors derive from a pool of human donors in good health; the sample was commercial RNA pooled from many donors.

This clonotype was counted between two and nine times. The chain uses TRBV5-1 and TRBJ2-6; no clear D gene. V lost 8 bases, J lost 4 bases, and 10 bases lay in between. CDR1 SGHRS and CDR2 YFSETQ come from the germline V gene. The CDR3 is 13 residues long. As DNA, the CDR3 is TGCGCCAGTCGATTAACCGGGGCCAACGTCCTGACTTTC. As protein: CASRLTGANVLTF.

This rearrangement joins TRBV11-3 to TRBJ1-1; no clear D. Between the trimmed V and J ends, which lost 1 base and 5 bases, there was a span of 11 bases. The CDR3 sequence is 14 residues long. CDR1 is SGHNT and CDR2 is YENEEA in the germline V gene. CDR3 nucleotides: TGTGCCAGCAGCTTAGGGTTAACGGGGACTGAAGCTTTCTTT. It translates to CASSLGLTGTEAFF.

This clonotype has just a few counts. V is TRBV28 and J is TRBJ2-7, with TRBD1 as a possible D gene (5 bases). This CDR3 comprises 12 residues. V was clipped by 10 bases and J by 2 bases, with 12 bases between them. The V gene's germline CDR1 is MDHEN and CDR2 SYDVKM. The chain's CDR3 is CATDDSAYEQYF. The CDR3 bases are TGTGCCACTGACGACAGTGCCTACGAGCAGTACTTC.

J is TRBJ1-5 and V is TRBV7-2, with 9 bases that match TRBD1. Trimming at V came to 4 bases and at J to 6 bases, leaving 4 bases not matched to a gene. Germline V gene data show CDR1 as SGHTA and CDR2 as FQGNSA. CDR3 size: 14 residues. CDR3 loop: CASSWGQGGQPQHF. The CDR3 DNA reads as TGTGCCAGCAGCTGGGGACAGGGAGGTCAGCCCCAGCATTTT.

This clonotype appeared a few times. As DNA, the CDR3 is TGTGCCAGCAGCTTGGGGGGGGTTTCACCCCTCCACTTT. Protein: CASSLGGVSPLHF. The chain recombines TRBV12-1 with TRBJ1-6; the table's D call, TRBD1, has no DNA check behind it. TRBV12-1 is noted as a pseudogene. The CDR3 loop spans 13 amino acids.

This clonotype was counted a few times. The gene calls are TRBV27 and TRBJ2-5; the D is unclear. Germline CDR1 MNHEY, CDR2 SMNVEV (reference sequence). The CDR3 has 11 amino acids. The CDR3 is CATLEWETQYF. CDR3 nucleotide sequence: TGTGCTACCCTAGAGTGGGAGACCCAGTACTTC.

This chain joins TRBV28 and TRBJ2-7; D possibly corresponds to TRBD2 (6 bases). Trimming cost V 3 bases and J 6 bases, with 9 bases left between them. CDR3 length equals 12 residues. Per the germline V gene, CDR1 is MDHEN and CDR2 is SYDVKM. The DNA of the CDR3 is TGTGCCAGCAGTTTGCGGGGACTCGAGCAGTACTTC. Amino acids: CASSLRGLEQYF. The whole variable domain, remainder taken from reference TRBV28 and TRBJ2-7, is DVKVTQSSRYLVKRTGEKVFLECVQDMDHENMFWYRQDPGLGLRLIYFSYDVKMKEKGDIPEGYSVSREKKERFSLILESASTNQTSMYLCASSLRGLEQYFGPGTRLTVT.

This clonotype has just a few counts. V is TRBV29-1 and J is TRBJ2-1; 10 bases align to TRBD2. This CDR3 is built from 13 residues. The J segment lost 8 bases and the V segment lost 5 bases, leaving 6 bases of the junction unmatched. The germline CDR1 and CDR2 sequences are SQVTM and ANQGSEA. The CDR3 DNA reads TGCAGCGTTCAGCGGGAGGGCCCCCATGAGCAGTTCTTC. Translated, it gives CSVQREGPHEQFF.

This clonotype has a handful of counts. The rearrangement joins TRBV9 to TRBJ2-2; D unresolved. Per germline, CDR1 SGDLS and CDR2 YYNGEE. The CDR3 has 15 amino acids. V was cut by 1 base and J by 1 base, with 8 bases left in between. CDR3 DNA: TGTGCCAGCAGCGTACACGGCGAGAACACCGGGGAGCTGTTTTTT. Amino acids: CASSVHGENTGELFF.

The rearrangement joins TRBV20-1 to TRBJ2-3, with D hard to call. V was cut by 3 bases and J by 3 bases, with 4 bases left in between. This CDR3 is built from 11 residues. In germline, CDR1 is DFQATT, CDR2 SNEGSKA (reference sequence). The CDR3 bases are TGCAGTGCTAGTCGGACAGATACGCAGTATTTT. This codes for CSASRTDTQYF.

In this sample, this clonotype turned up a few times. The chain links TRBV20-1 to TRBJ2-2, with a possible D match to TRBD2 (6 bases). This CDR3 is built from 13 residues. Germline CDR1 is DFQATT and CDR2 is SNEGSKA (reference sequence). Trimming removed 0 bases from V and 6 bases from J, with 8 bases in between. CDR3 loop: CSARDSGAGELFF. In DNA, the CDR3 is TGCAGTGCTAGAGATTCGGGAGCCGGGGAGCTGTTTTTT.

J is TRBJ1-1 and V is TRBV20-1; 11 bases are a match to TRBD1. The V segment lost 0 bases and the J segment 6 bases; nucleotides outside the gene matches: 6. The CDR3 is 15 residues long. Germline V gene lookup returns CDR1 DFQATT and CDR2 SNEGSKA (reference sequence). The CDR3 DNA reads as TGCAGTGCTAGAGATAAGGACAGGGGGCTCGCTGAAGCTTTCTTT. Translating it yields CSARDKDRGLAEAFF.

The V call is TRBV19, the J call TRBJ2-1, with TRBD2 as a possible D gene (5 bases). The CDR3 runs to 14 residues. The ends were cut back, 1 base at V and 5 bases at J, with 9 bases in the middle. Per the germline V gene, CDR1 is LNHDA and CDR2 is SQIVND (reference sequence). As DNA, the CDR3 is TGTGCCAGTAGTATAGCGGGAAGGGACAATGAGCAGTTCTTC. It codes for CASSIAGRDNEQFF.

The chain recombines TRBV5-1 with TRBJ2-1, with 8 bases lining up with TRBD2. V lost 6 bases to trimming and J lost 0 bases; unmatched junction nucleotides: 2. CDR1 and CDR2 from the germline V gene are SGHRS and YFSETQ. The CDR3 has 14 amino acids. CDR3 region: CASIAGSSYNEQFF. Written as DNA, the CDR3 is TGCGCCAGCATAGCGGGAAGCTCCTACAATGAGCAGTTCTTC.

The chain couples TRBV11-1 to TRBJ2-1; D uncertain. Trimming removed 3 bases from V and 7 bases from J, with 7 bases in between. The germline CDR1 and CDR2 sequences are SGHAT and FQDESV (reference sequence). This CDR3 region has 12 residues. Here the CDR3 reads CASSFGWNEQFF. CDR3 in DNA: TGTGCCAGCAGCTTTGGGTGGAATGAGCAGTTCTTC.

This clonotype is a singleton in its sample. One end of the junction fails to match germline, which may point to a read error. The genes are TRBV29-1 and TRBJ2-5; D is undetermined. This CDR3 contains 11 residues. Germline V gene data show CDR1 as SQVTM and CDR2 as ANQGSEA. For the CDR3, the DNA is TGCAGCGCTGAAGATCAACAGACCCAGTACTTC. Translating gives CSAEDQQTQYF. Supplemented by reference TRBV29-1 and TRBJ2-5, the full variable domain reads SAVISQKPSRDICQRGTSLTIQCQVDSQVTMMFWYRQQPGQSLTLIATANQGSEATYESGFVIDKFPISRPNLTFSTLTVSNMSPEDSSIYLCSAEDQQTQYFGPGTRLLVL.

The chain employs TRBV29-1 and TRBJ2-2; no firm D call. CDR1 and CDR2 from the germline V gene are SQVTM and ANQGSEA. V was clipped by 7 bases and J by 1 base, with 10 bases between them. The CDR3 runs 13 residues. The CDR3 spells CSAVRGNTGELFF. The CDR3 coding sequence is TGCAGCGCCGTGAGAGGGAACACCGGGGAGCTGTTTTTT.

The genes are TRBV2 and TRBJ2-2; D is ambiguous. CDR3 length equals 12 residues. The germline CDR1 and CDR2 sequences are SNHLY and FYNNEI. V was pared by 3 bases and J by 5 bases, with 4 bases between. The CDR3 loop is CASSDRTGELFF. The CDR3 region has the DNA TGTGCCAGCAGTGACAGGACCGGGGAGCTGTTTTTT.

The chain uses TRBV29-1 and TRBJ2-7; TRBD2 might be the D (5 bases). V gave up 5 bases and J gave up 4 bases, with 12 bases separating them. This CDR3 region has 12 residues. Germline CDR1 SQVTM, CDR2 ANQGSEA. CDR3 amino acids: CSVRGQIYEQYF. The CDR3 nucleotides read TGCAGCGTTCGAGGGCAGATATACGAGCAGTACTTC.

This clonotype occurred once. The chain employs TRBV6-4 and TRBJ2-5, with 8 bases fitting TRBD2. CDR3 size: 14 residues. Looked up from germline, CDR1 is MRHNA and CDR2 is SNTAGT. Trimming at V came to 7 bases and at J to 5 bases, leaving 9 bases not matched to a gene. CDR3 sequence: CASTNWGGRETQYF. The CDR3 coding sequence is TGTGCCAGCACCAACTGGGGCGGGAGGGAGACCCAGTACTTC.

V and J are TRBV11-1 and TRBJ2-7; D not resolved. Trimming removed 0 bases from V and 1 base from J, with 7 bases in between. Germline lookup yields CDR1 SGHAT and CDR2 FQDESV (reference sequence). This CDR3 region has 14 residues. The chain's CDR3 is CASSLALGSYEQYV. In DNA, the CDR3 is TGTGCCAGCAGCTTAGCGCTGGGATCCTACGAGCAGTACGTC.

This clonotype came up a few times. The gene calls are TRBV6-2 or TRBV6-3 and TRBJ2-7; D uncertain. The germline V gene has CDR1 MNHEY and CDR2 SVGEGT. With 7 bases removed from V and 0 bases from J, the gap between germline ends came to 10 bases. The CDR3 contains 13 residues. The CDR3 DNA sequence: TGTGCCAGCAACGCGGATACCTCCTACGAGCAGTACTTC. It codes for CASNADTSYEQYF.

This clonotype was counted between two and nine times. Written as DNA, the CDR3 is TGCAGCGTTGCATCCGGCCAGAGCTCCTACGAGCAGTACTTC. This sequence encodes CSVASGQSSYEQYF. The rearrangement uses TRBV29-1 and TRBJ2-7; D unclear. Trimming removed 4 bases at V and 0 bases at J, with 13 bases between. This CDR3 region has 14 residues. Per the germline V gene, CDR1 is SQVTM and CDR2 is ANQGSEA.

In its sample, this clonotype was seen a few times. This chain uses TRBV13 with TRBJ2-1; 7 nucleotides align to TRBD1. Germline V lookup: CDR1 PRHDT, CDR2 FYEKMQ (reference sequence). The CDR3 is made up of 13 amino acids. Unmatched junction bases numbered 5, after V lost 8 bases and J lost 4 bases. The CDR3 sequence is CASEGAPYNEQFF. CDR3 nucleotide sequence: TGTGCCAGCGAGGGGGCCCCATACAATGAGCAGTTCTTC.

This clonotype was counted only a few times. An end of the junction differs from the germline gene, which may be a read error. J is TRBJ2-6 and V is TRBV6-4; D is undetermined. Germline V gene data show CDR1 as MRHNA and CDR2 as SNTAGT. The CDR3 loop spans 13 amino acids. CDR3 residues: CASRDSGANVLTF. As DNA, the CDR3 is TGTGCCAGCAGGGACTCTGGGGCCAACGTCCTGACTTTC.

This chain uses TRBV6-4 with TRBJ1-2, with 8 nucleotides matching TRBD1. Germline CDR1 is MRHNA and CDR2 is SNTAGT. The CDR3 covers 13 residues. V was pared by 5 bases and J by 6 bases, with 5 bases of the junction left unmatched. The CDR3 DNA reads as TGTGCCAGCAGTCAGACAGGGGTTCATGGCTACACCTTC. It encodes CASSQTGVHGYTF.

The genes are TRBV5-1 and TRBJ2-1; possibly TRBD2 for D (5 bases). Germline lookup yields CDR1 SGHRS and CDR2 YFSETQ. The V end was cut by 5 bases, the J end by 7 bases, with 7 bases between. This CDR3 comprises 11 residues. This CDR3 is CASSGENEQFF. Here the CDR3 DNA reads TGCGCCAGCAGTGGGGAGAATGAGCAGTTCTTC.

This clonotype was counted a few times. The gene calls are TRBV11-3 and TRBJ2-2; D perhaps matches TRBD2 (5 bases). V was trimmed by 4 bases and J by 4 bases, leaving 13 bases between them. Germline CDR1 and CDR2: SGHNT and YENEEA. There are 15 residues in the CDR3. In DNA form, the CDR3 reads TGTGCCAGCAGCTGGGGTGTCGGGGTCACCGGGGAGCTGTTTTTT. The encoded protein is CASSWGVGVTGELFF.

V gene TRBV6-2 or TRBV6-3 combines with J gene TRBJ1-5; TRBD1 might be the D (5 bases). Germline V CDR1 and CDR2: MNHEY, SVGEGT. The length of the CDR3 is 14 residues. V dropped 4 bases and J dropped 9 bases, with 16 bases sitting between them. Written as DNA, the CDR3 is TGTGCCAGCAGTTCCGGGACCATTGTTTCGCCCCAGCATTTT. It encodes CASSSGTIVSPQHF.

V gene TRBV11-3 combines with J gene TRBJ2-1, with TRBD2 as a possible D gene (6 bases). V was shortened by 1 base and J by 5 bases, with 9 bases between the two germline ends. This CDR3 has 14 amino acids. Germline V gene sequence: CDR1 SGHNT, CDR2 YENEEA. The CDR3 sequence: CASSLVASDNEQFF. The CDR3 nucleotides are TGTGCCAGCAGCTTAGTAGCTAGCGACAATGAGCAGTTCTTC.